This record covers a single T cell receptor (beta chain). Unique molecular identifiers featured in how the TCRbeta library was prepared. One entry per CDR3 protein, called by TCRdb with MiXCR from the PCR reads. The sample includes roughly 300,000 distinct CDR3 sequences, more than 9% of them seen just once. The CDR3 is made up of 15 amino acids. V lost 3 bases to trimming and J lost 0 bases, with 10 bases between them. Germline V CDR1 and CDR2: SGHRS, YFSETQ. This sample was included in a study of T-cell reconstitution after alpha-beta-depleted transplantation in children. Sequencing was performed on PBMCs from the stem cell graft donor, taken from the stem cell graft. This receptor was taken from a human donor who donated a stem cell graft to a child with SCID. The chain has TRBV5-1 and TRBJ2-1; tentative D call: TRBD1 (6 bases). CDR3 residues: CASSSQGFSYNEQFF. The CDR3 DNA is TGCGCCAGCAGCTCACAGGGTTTCTCCTACAATGAGCAGTTCTTC.